This is a list of T cell receptor beta chains from one sample in a study of technical replicates of blood from a few donors. Only in-frame clones appear in the TCRdb table, and some are missing; sequencing was by immunoSEQ multiplex PCR. The table shows 45,000 to 55,000 clones, with 90% to 95% occurring only once. The specimen was T cells isolated from PBMCs. All receptors come from a human donor in good health. Each CDR3 is given with its conserved first and last residue. The D gene is left open where the match is weak. Clone size appears in some rows only: once, few, many, or a class for an expanded clone.

j_call: TRBJ1-1; v_call: TRBV5-1; clone_size: -; d_call: -; cdr3_aa: CASSPLSPETSLNTEAFF; cdr3_nt: TGCGCCAGCAGCCCACTGTCACCTGAGACATCCCTGAACACTGAAGCTTTCTTT
j_call: TRBJ1-5; v_call: TRBV15; clone_size: -; d_call: TRBD1; cdr3_aa: CATSRVPARQGDQPQHF; cdr3_nt: TGTGCCACCAGCAGAGTACCTGCTCGACAGGGAGATCAGCCCCAGCATTTT
j_call: TRBJ2-7; v_call: TRBV7-9; clone_size: -; d_call: TRBD1; cdr3_aa: CASSPTGGEQYF; cdr3_nt: TGTGCCAGCAGCCCGACAGGGGGCGAGCAGTACTTC
j_call: TRBJ2-7; v_call: TRBV7-2; clone_size: -; d_call: TRBD2; cdr3_aa: CASSPSASGRTYEQYF; cdr3_nt: TGTGCCAGCAGCCCCTCGGCTAGCGGGAGAACCTACGAGCAGTACTTC
j_call: TRBJ1-2; v_call: TRBV23-1; clone_size: -; d_call: -; cdr3_aa: CASSRTYAFYGYTF; cdr3_nt: TGCGCCAGCAGCCGAACTTATGCCTTCTATGGCTACACCTTC
j_call: TRBJ1-2; v_call: TRBV18; clone_size: -; d_call: -; cdr3_aa: CASSPTETYGYTF; cdr3_nt: TGTGCCAGCTCACCAACAGAGACCTATGGCTACACCTTC
j_call: TRBJ2-1; v_call: TRBV5-1; clone_size: -; d_call: -; cdr3_aa: CASREHYYSYNEQFF; cdr3_nt: TGCGCCAGCAGAGAACACTACTACTCCTACAATGAGCAGTTCTTC
j_call: TRBJ1-2; v_call: TRBV15; clone_size: -; d_call: -; cdr3_aa: CATSRHQGINYGYTF; cdr3_nt: TGTGCCACCAGCAGACACCAGGGAATTAACTATGGCTACACCTTC
j_call: TRBJ2-7; v_call: TRBV6-5; clone_size: -; d_call: TRBD1; cdr3_aa: CASWGRQGVSYEQYF; cdr3_nt: TGTGCCAGCTGGGGGCGACAGGGGGTATCCTACGAGCAGTACTTC
j_call: TRBJ1-5; v_call: TRBV12-5; clone_size: once; d_call: TRBD1; cdr3_aa: CASGNVTGGQPQHF; cdr3_nt: TGTGCTAGTGGAAATGTGACAGGGGGACAGCCCCAGCATTTT
j_call: TRBJ2-7; v_call: TRBV6-5; clone_size: once; d_call: -; cdr3_aa: CARPMGSSYEQYF; cdr3_nt: TGTGCCAGGCCTATGGGGAGCTCCTACGAGCAGTACTTC
j_call: TRBJ2-5; v_call: TRBV13; clone_size: -; d_call: -; cdr3_aa: CASSLGLPGLLETQYF; cdr3_nt: TGTGCCAGCAGCTTAGGCCTCCCGGGTTTATTAGAGACCCAGTACTTC
j_call: TRBJ2-3; v_call: TRBV7-9; clone_size: -; d_call: -; cdr3_aa: CASTDLKTVASTDTQYF; cdr3_nt: TGTGCCAGCACCGATCTAAAGACAGTAGCCAGCACAGATACGCAGTATTTT
j_call: TRBJ2-7; v_call: TRBV14; clone_size: -; d_call: TRBD1; cdr3_aa: CASSHTGTGGYEQYF; cdr3_nt: TGTGCCAGCAGCCATACCGGGACAGGGGGTTACGAGCAGTACTTC
j_call: TRBJ1-4; v_call: TRBV5-6; clone_size: -; d_call: -; cdr3_aa: CASSFQGNEKLFF; cdr3_nt: TGTGCCAGCAGCTTTCAGGGGAACGAAAAACTGTTTTTT
j_call: TRBJ2-7; v_call: TRBV14; clone_size: once; d_call: -; cdr3_aa: CASSQVRYRGASYEQYF; cdr3_nt: TGTGCCAGCAGCCAAGTAAGATATCGGGGGGCCTCCTACGAGCAGTACTTC
j_call: TRBJ2-5; v_call: TRBV5-1; clone_size: once; d_call: TRBD1; cdr3_aa: CASSTGGHQETQYF; cdr3_nt: TGCGCCAGCAGCACAGGGGGGCACCAAGAGACCCAGTACTTC
j_call: TRBJ1-1; v_call: TRBV5-1; clone_size: once; d_call: TRBD1; cdr3_aa: CASSLTGAEMNTEAFF; cdr3_nt: TGCGCCAGCAGTCTCACAGGGGCGGAGATGAACACTGAAGCTTTCTTT
j_call: TRBJ2-3; v_call: TRBV10-3; clone_size: -; d_call: TRBD2; cdr3_aa: CAISGLAGGPDTQYF; cdr3_nt: TGTGCCATCAGTGGACTAGCGGGAGGGCCAGATACGCAGTATTTT
j_call: TRBJ1-5; v_call: TRBV10-3; clone_size: -; d_call: -; cdr3_aa: CAISDRENQPQHF; cdr3_nt: TGTGCCATCAGTGATCGGGAAAATCAGCCCCAGCATTTT
j_call: TRBJ1-3; v_call: TRBV15; clone_size: -; d_call: TRBD1; cdr3_aa: CATSRRDRAGNTIYF; cdr3_nt: TGTGCCACCAGCAGAAGGGACAGGGCTGGAAACACCATATATTTT
j_call: TRBJ1-3; v_call: TRBV10-3; clone_size: -; d_call: TRBD1; cdr3_aa: CAISQDRDRSGNTIYF; cdr3_nt: TGTGCCATCAGCCAAGACAGGGACCGCTCTGGAAACACCATATATTTT
j_call: TRBJ2-2; v_call: TRBV10-3; clone_size: -; d_call: -; cdr3_aa: CAISESGLPGELFF; cdr3_nt: TGTGCCATCAGTGAGTCGGGGCTACCTGGGGAGCTGTTTTTT
j_call: TRBJ2-1; v_call: TRBV7-3; clone_size: -; d_call: TRBD1; cdr3_aa: CASSQTGERYNEQFF; cdr3_nt: TGTGCCAGCAGCCAAACAGGGGAGAGGTACAATGAGCAGTTCTTC
j_call: TRBJ2-2; v_call: TRBV4-1; clone_size: -; d_call: -; cdr3_aa: CASSQVVLGLPNTGELFF; cdr3_nt: TGCGCCAGCAGCCAAGTTGTACTGGGACTCCCGAACACCGGGGAGCTGTTTTTT
j_call: TRBJ2-2; v_call: TRBV7-2; clone_size: once; d_call: TRBD1; cdr3_aa: CASSFLGQGFSGELFF; cdr3_nt: TGTGCCAGCAGCTTCCTAGGACAGGGCTTTAGCGGGGAGCTGTTTTTT
j_call: TRBJ2-3; v_call: TRBV6-5; clone_size: -; d_call: TRBD2; cdr3_aa: CASRALAGSDTQYF; cdr3_nt: TGTGCCAGCAGGGCACTAGCGGGATCAGATACGCAGTATTTT
j_call: TRBJ1-2; v_call: TRBV20-1; clone_size: -; d_call: -; cdr3_aa: CSATPGTGYTF; cdr3_nt: TGCAGTGCGACACCAGGGACAGGCTACACCTTC
j_call: TRBJ2-7; v_call: TRBV7-9; clone_size: once; d_call: TRBD2; cdr3_aa: CASSRREATNYEQYF; cdr3_nt: TGTGCCAGCAGCCGCCGGGAGGCGACTAACTACGAGCAGTACTTC
j_call: TRBJ2-3; v_call: TRBV7-9; clone_size: -; d_call: -; cdr3_aa: CASRRGGTDTQYF; cdr3_nt: TGTGCCAGCCGAAGGGGTGGCACAGATACGCAGTATTTT
j_call: TRBJ2-3; v_call: TRBV10-1; clone_size: -; d_call: TRBD1; cdr3_aa: CASSGQGSGTQYF; cdr3_nt: TGCGCCAGCAGTGGACAGGGTTCGGGTACGCAGTATTTT
j_call: TRBJ2-1; v_call: TRBV9; clone_size: -; d_call: TRBD1; cdr3_aa: CASSLHRDRGGGEQFF; cdr3_nt: TGTGCCAGCAGCCTCCATCGGGACAGGGGCGGTGGTGAGCAGTTCTTC
j_call: TRBJ2-7; v_call: TRBV7-9; clone_size: -; d_call: -; cdr3_aa: CASAQRGNSYEQYF; cdr3_nt: TGTGCCAGCGCTCAACGGGGAAACTCCTACGAGCAGTACTTC
j_call: TRBJ2-2; v_call: TRBV6-6; clone_size: -; d_call: TRBD1; cdr3_aa: CASTQGAGTGELFF; cdr3_nt: TGTGCCAGCACGCAGGGGGCGGGTACCGGGGAGCTGTTTTTT
j_call: TRBJ1-2; v_call: TRBV6-6; clone_size: -; d_call: -; cdr3_aa: CASTESAGVHTF; cdr3_nt: TGTGCCAGCACCGAATCGGCAGGGGTCCACACCTTC
j_call: TRBJ2-1; v_call: TRBV7-6; clone_size: once; d_call: -; cdr3_aa: CASSPEIYNEQFF; cdr3_nt: TGTGCCAGCAGCCCGGAGATCTACAATGAGCAGTTCTTC
j_call: TRBJ2-7; v_call: TRBV5-1; clone_size: -; d_call: -; cdr3_aa: CASSLRASSPFMIYEQYF; cdr3_nt: TGCGCCAGCAGCTTGAGGGCTAGCTCCCCCTTCATGATCTACGAGCAGTACTTC
j_call: TRBJ2-1; v_call: TRBV9; clone_size: -; d_call: TRBD1; cdr3_aa: CASNPNRDSQYNEQFF; cdr3_nt: TGTGCCAGCAACCCTAACCGGGACAGCCAATACAATGAGCAGTTCTTC
j_call: TRBJ2-5; v_call: TRBV28; clone_size: -; d_call: TRBD2; cdr3_aa: CASSLRARAGVHRETQYF; cdr3_nt: TGTGCCAGCAGTTTACGGGCAAGAGCGGGAGTCCACCGGGAGACCCAGTACTTC
j_call: TRBJ1-2; v_call: TRBV7-9; clone_size: -; d_call: -; cdr3_aa: CASSSRQAANYGYTF; cdr3_nt: TGTGCCAGCAGCTCACGACAGGCAGCTAACTATGGCTACACCTTC
j_call: TRBJ2-1; v_call: TRBV28; clone_size: once; d_call: -; cdr3_aa: CASTQGGHFNEQFF; cdr3_nt: TGTGCCAGCACCCAGGGGGGACACTTTAATGAGCAGTTCTTC
j_call: TRBJ2-7; v_call: TRBV7-2; clone_size: -; d_call: TRBD2; cdr3_aa: CASSSAGLAAYEQYF; cdr3_nt: TGTGCCAGCAGTTCGGCGGGACTAGCGGCCTACGAGCAGTACTTC
j_call: TRBJ2-7; v_call: TRBV5-5; clone_size: -; d_call: -; cdr3_aa: CASSLAIGETYEQYF; cdr3_nt: TGTGCCAGCAGCTTGGCCATCGGGGAAACCTACGAGCAGTACTTC
j_call: TRBJ2-4; v_call: TRBV7-9; clone_size: -; d_call: -; cdr3_aa: CASSDNRLLAKNIQYF; cdr3_nt: TGTGCCAGCAGCGATAACAGGCTCCTAGCCAAAAACATTCAGTACTTC
j_call: TRBJ2-2; v_call: TRBV5-4; clone_size: -; d_call: TRBD2; cdr3_aa: CASSSTGTSAGELFF; cdr3_nt: TGTGCCAGCAGCTCCACCGGGACTAGTGCCGGGGAGCTGTTTTTT
j_call: TRBJ1-2; v_call: TRBV15; clone_size: -; d_call: TRBD1; cdr3_aa: CATSSGQGTIGGYTF; cdr3_nt: TGTGCCACCAGCAGTGGACAGGGAACGATAGGGGGCTACACCTTC
j_call: TRBJ2-3; v_call: TRBV29-1; clone_size: -; d_call: TRBD2; cdr3_aa: CSVDVSGGAYTQYF; cdr3_nt: TGCAGCGTCGACGTTAGCGGGGGGGCGTATACGCAGTATTTT
j_call: TRBJ1-2; v_call: TRBV29-1; clone_size: -; d_call: -; cdr3_aa: CSVAGQWTYLNYGYTF; cdr3_nt: TGCAGCGTGGCCGGACAGTGGACCTACCTTAACTATGGCTACACCTTC
j_call: TRBJ1-1; v_call: TRBV10-3; clone_size: -; d_call: -; cdr3_aa: CAIKDTNEAFF; cdr3_nt: TGTGCCATCAAGGACACTAATGAAGCTTTCTTT
j_call: TRBJ2-7; v_call: TRBV5-1; clone_size: -; d_call: TRBD2; cdr3_aa: CASSRGTTYEQYF; cdr3_nt: TGCGCCAGCAGCCGGGGGACTACCTACGAGCAGTACTTC
j_call: TRBJ1-1; v_call: TRBV7-8; clone_size: -; d_call: TRBD1; cdr3_aa: CASSLVIRGTEAFF; cdr3_nt: TGTGCCAGCAGCTTAGTAATCAGGGGGACTGAAGCTTTCTTT
j_call: TRBJ2-7; v_call: TRBV12-5; clone_size: -; d_call: TRBD1; cdr3_aa: CASGLGQGVNEQYF; cdr3_nt: TGTGCTAGTGGCCTTGGACAGGGGGTCAACGAGCAGTACTTC
j_call: TRBJ2-7; v_call: TRBV28; clone_size: -; d_call: TRBD2; cdr3_aa: CASRLTLAGEQYF; cdr3_nt: TGTGCCAGCAGGTTAACTCTAGCGGGCGAGCAGTACTTC
j_call: TRBJ2-4; v_call: TRBV7-9; clone_size: -; d_call: TRBD1; cdr3_aa: CASSPTQGEAKNIQYF; cdr3_nt: TGTGCCAGCAGCCCAACACAGGGGGAAGCCAAAAACATTCAGTACTTC